This T cell receptor (beta chain) comes out of a study of cytomegalovirus exposure and HLA in healthy donors. Looked up from germline, CDR1 is MDHEN and CDR2 is SYDVKM. The CDR3 totals 12 residues. V was trimmed by 10 bases and J by 2 bases, leaving 11 bases between them. As to this clone: Antigen: not known.

Produced via immunoSEQ multiplex PCR; TCRdb's table is partial and in-frame only. The sample has 100,000 to 150,000 clones, around 94% seen once. The study, taken as a whole, reports: TCR beta chains numbering more than 150 were designated cytomegalovirus-associated. In vitro data verified a few CMV-associated chains as specific for CMV antigens. According to a later analysis, TCR clusters from the first cohort tended to co-occur in the 120 or so validation repertoires.

Donors were drawn from the approximately 110-subject validation cohort, separate from the 666-subject first cohort. The TCR comes from a woman in her late teens or twenties in good health and CMV-seronegative. Sequenced input: PBMCs. V and J are TRBV28 and TRBJ1-2; maybe TRBD1 (5 bases). This chain's CDR3 is CAISAGNYGYTF. DNA for the CDR3: TGTGCCATTTCGGCAGGGAACTATGGCTACACCTTC.